Listed below are T cell receptor beta chains from one sample, sequenced in a study of T cell responses to AZD1222 COVID-19 vaccine. Clones were sequenced by immunoSEQ multiplex PCR, and TCRdb holds only the in-frame ones, with some missing. This sample has around 120,000 clones; around nine tenths occur once, and the top ten carry 25% to 30%. The sequencing used peripheral blood, collected on day 0 of AZD1222 vaccination. These receptors all stem from an adult in good health. CDR3s leave out the opening cysteine and the closing phenylalanine or tryptophan.

J gene	V gene	CDR3 protein
TRBJ2-2	TRBV6-5	ASSYRRDTGELF
TRBJ1-6	TRBV27	ASRYGDSYNSPLH
TRBJ2-1	TRBV7-3	ASSKGLAGEGEQF
TRBJ2-3	TRBV11-3	ASSLEGADTQY
TRBJ2-2	TRBV9	ASSAGFAGELF
TRBJ2-4	TRBV7-9	ASSISRQKNIQY
TRBJ2-1	TRBV2	ASSASGYSYNEQF
TRBJ1-2	TRBV19	ASSRGGGASRGYT
TRBJ2-1	TRBV9	ASSVVDSSYNEQF
TRBJ1-1	TRBV15	ATSRDLGITEAF
TRBJ2-5	TRBV5-1	ASAETSPYQETQY
TRBJ1-1	TRBV19	ASRRNSGMGNTEAF
TRBJ2-1	TRBV28	ASSSENFSYNEQF
TRBJ1-1	TRBV5-1	ASREQGANTEAF
TRBJ2-3	TRBV24-1	ATGTGATDTQY
TRBJ1-3	TRBV5-4	ASSLGGQQLGNTIY
TRBJ1-2	TRBV7-9	ASSPWGGRGYT
TRBJ1-2	TRBV27	ASSTGGQIDNYGYT
TRBJ1-2	TRBV25-1	ASSEGGTWGYT
TRBJ2-1	TRBV10-3	AAHSSGSLNEQF
TRBJ2-7	TRBV6-5	ASKMRQEREQY
TRBJ2-3	TRBV27	ASSLKFNLAGVSDTQY
TRBJ1-1	TRBV27	ASSLSMGQGAGNTEAF
TRBJ1-5	TRBV10-3	AISPDRDQPQH
TRBJ1-5	TRBV28	ASSTQGAQH
TRBJ1-1	TRBV7-2	ASSVGSQGRTEAF
TRBJ2-7	TRBV1	TSSRVADSYEQY
TRBJ2-7	TRBV10-1	ASSKPPDRAYEQY
TRBJ2-3	TRBV7-2	ASSLARGTHRPTDTQY
TRBJ1-1	TRBV20-1	SASSSLPGQGAF
TRBJ2-1	TRBV4-3	ASSQQVAGGNEQF
TRBJ1-4	TRBV18	ASSPQSLGGYEKLF
TRBJ1-5	TRBV15	ATSRDRGKAQPQH
TRBJ2-2	TRBV7-3	ASSPLVAGGATGELF
TRBJ1-1	TRBV12-3/TRBV12-4	ASSFRGPTEAF
TRBJ2-7	TRBV18	ASSPPRGSYEQY
TRBJ1-5	TRBV6-2/TRBV6-3	ASSLGQGQPQH
TRBJ1-2	TRBV7-9	ASSSTGPNYGYT
TRBJ2-7	TRBV6-6	ASSLTSGSSYEQY
TRBJ2-7	TRBV3-1/TRBV3-2	ASTLGTGGGEQY
TRBJ1-5	TRBV4-3	ASSQPTGVLNQPQH
TRBJ2-7	TRBV20-1	SASSSSYEQY
TRBJ1-1	TRBV10-3	AIVGEVGTEAF
TRBJ1-2	TRBV6-5	ASSYSRQRNYGYT
TRBJ1-5	TRBV10-3	AISGQANQPQH
TRBJ2-1	TRBV9	ASSVGLREGFDEQF
TRBJ1-1	TRBV9	ASSALGQGRTEAF
TRBJ1-2	TRBV6-2/TRBV6-3	ASSPKGARGYT
TRBJ2-2	TRBV2	ATGRDNTGELF
TRBJ1-4	TRBV4-3	ASSQDRGEKLF
TRBJ2-7	TRBV27	ASSLGHYYEQY
TRBJ2-1	TRBV5-1	ASSPSGDYNEQF
TRBJ1-2	TRBV2	ASRGDSGYYGYT
TRBJ1-1	TRBV5-6	ASSWGQGANTEAF
TRBJ2-5	TRBV6-2/TRBV6-3	ASSGLAGVETQY
TRBJ2-1	TRBV7-2	ASSRSGTGGGYEQF
TRBJ2-6	TRBV5-1	ASSFGAGARSGANVLT
TRBJ2-5	TRBV5-1	ASTSQGQETQY
TRBJ1-2	TRBV29-1	SVGGPPYGYT